This T cell receptor beta chain was identified during a study of cytomegalovirus exposure and HLA in healthy donors. PCR involved 60 Vbeta and 13 Jbeta primers. Only in-frame clones appear in the TCRdb table, and some are missing; sequencing was by immunoSEQ multiplex PCR. There are 85,000 to 120,000 clones in the sample; approximately 80% occur only once, and about 1.5% lies in the top ten. The germline V and J ends were trimmed by 2 bases and 5 bases, with 6 bases remaining between them. This CDR3 has 12 amino acids. Germline V gene data show CDR1 as SNHLY and CDR2 as FYNNEI. The chain links TRBV2 to TRBJ1-2; D gene unclear. The sequenced material came from PBMCs. The TCR sequence derives from a middle-aged man in good health and CMV-seronegative. The CDR3 DNA reads as TGTGCCAGCAGTGAAACCGGTTATGGCTACACCTTC. Protein: CASSETGYGYTF.